Sequencing of this T cell receptor (beta chain) was carried out in a study of CD8+ T cells in alopecia areata. The overall study: A 6-month off-drug phase came after tofacitinib, which had lasted 6 to 18 months. Study-level findings and limits: More clonal than normal scalp was lesional scalp, particularly alopecia totalis/universalis.

Specimens obtained from alopecia areata patients comprised lesional scalp punch biopsies and peripheral blood. A FACSAria was used to sort CD4+ and CD8+ T cells. These cells came from PBMCs. TCR sequencing used cDNA made by reverse transcription of extracted RNA. Assay: immunoSEQ multiplex PCR; the TCRdb copy retains only in-frame clones and omits some. The data hold 220,000 or so clones, with more than 45% observed a single time. In this sample, this clone turned up a few times. The antigen remains unidentified. The clonotype originates from a human donor with alopecia areata. This specimen consisted of CD4+ T cells sorted from blood, obtained at week 0.

The CDR3 protein is CASSLGSGYKNQPQHF. The CDR3 bases are TGTGCCAGCAGCTTAGGTTCGGGGTACAAGAATCAGCCCCAGCATTTT. The chain carries TRBV7-9 and TRBJ1-5; no reliable D call. CDR1 and CDR2 (germline): SEHNR, FQNEAQ (reference sequence). V dropped 1 base and J dropped 4 bases, with 14 bases sitting between them. The CDR3 runs to 16 residues.